One sample yielded the 10 T cell receptor beta chains listed below, sequenced in a study of shared clonotypes between healthy human individuals. In the naive CD8 group, cells lacked CD45RO and were positively selected for CCR7, so terminally differentiated effector memory CD45RA+ cells were left out. Sequencing used immunoSEQ multiplex PCR; TCRdb keeps in-frame clones, though not all of them. This table has approximately 2,000,000 clones, around 95% appearing once. Material: naive CD8+ T cells from PBMCs. Every receptor here comes from a man aged 18 to 30 in good health. Some clones in this sample may be carry-over from other donors' samples.

V and J are TRBV5-1 and TRBJ1-6, with D possibly being TRBD1 (6 bases). Germline V gene data show CDR1 as SGHRS and CDR2 as YFSETQ. The CDR3 contains 15 residues. Deletions cut 4 bases from V and 7 bases from J, with 15 bases between. The CDR3 spells CASSQLGTQNSPLHF. The CDR3 DNA follows: TGCGCCAGCAGCCAGTTAGGGACACAGAATTCACCCCTCCACTTT.

This chain joins TRBV13 and TRBJ2-1, with 8 bases that match TRBD1. With 5 bases clipped from V and 9 bases from J, the junction kept 12 bases outside the gene matches. CDR3 length: 15 amino acids. Germline V CDR1 and CDR2: PRHDT, FYEKMQ (reference sequence). The CDR3 loop is CASSQNRGFGGEQFF. CDR3 bases: TGTGCCAGCAGCCAAAACAGGGGGTTTGGGGGTGAGCAGTTCTTC.

V is TRBV28 and J is TRBJ2-2, with 7 bases fitting TRBD2. Germline CDR1 MDHEN, CDR2 SYDVKM. V shed 4 bases and J 4 bases; nucleotides not matched to a gene: 3. This CDR3 region has 14 residues. Written as DNA, the CDR3 is TGTGCCAGCAGTTCGAGACTAGCCACCGGGGAGCTGTTTTTT. Encoded protein: CASSSRLATGELFF.

The chain joins TRBV6-5 to TRBJ2-7; D might be TRBD1 (7 bases). CDR1 and CDR2 from the germline V gene are MNHEY and SVGAGI. The CDR3 covers 14 residues. V shed 2 bases and J shed 3 bases, with 11 bases lying between them. The CDR3: CASSYRQGGYEQYF. CDR3 sequence (DNA): TGTGCCAGCAGTTACCGACAGGGAGGCTACGAGCAGTACTTC.

The count of this clone is one. The rearrangement links TRBV21-1 to TRBJ2-7; the listed D gene, TRBD2, was not tested against the DNA. TRBV21-1 is an annotated pseudogene. The CDR3 has 14 amino acids. CDR3 nucleotides: TGTGCCAGCACAAACGGGGGGTGTGACTACGAGCAGTACTTC. It yields the protein CASTNGGCDYEQYF.

The CDR3 loop reads CASSMKEYPNQPQHF. CDR3 DNA: TGTGCCAGTAGTATGAAGGAGTATCCCAATCAGCCCCAGCATTTT. The chain uses TRBV19 and TRBJ1-5; D remains ambiguous. Germline V gene sequence: CDR1 LNHDA, CDR2 SQIVND (reference sequence). The CDR3 has 15 residues. V was clipped by 3 bases and J by 3 bases, with 12 bases between them.

On this clone itself: The sample holds other DNA sequences that translate to the same CDR3. J is TRBJ2-5 and V is TRBV19; D is perhaps TRBD2 (6 bases). Trimming pared 9 bases from V and 5 bases from J, leaving 13 bases between. The CDR3 is 12 amino acids. Germline V gives CDR1 LNHDA, CDR2 SQIVND (reference sequence). The CDR3 region has the DNA TGTGCCAGCCGGGGACTCGCGGAGACCCAGTACTTC. Amino acids: CASRGLAETQYF.

V usage is TRBV4-1 and J usage is TRBJ1-4; D may be TRBD1 (5 bases). Between the trimmed V and J ends, which lost 4 bases and 6 bases, there was a span of 18 bases. The germline V gene encodes CDR1 MGHRA and CDR2 YSYEKL. The CDR3 consists of 16 residues. The CDR3 nucleotides are TGCGCCAGCAGCCCGCCCTCCAATGGGGGGTATGAAAAACTGTTTTTT. The encoded protein is CASSPPSNGGYEKLFF.

The rearrangement links TRBV6-5 to TRBJ2-1; 8 bases match TRBD1. After removal of 0 bases from V and 4 bases from J, the junction contained 5 bases not matched to a gene. The CDR3 length is 16 residues. Germline V gene data show CDR1 as MNHEY and CDR2 as SVGAGI. The CDR3 is CASSYSRTGSYNEQFF. The DNA of the CDR3 is TGTGCCAGCAGTTACTCGCGGACAGGGTCATACAATGAGCAGTTCTTC.

V usage is TRBV7-9 and J usage is TRBJ2-3; 7 bases agree with TRBD2. The CDR3 is made up of 18 amino acids. CDR1 is SEHNR and CDR2 is FQNEAQ in the germline V gene (reference sequence). The J segment lost 3 bases and the V segment lost 5 bases, leaving 17 bases of the junction unmatched. The CDR3 DNA sequence: TGTGCCAGCAGCCCCTCCTCTTGGGGCGGGAGTAATACAGATACGCAGTATTTT. It yields the protein CASSPSSWGGSNTDTQYF. Based on the CDR3 plus reference TRBV7-9 and TRBJ2-3, the full variable domain is DTGVSQNPRHKITKRGQNVTFRCDPISEHNRLYWYRQTLGQGPEFLTYFQNEAQLEKSRLLSDRFSAERPKGSFSTLEIQRTEQGDSAMYLCASSPSSWGGSNTDTQYFGPGTRLTVL.